This T cell receptor (beta chain) derives from a study of identical twins. MiXCR, applied by TCRdb to the 5' RACE reads, yields one record per CDR3 protein. The sample contains nearly 650,000 distinct CDR3 sequences, 7.1% of which appear only once. Trimming removed 4 bases from V and 0 bases from J, with 12 bases in between. Germline lookup yields CDR1 SQVTM and CDR2 ANQGSEA. The CDR3 totals 14 residues. These data were also filed under a second study, of yellow fever vaccine responses in identical twins.

The source is a young woman in good health. Sequencing input: PBMCs. The J gene is TRBJ1-1, the V gene TRBV29-1; perhaps TRBD1 as D (6 bases). CDR3 sequence reads: CSVAVTGMNTEAFF. Written as DNA, the CDR3 is TGCAGCGTTGCGGTGACAGGCATGAACACTGAAGCTTTCTTT.